This T cell receptor beta chain emerged from a study of cytomegalovirus exposure and HLA in healthy donors. The PCR had 60 Vbeta and 13 Jbeta primers. This table comes from immunoSEQ multiplex PCR, and its TCRdb copy is limited to in-frame clones, with some not included. The sample lists more than 80,000 clones; more than 70% were seen once. The sequenced sample was PBMCs. The clonotype comes from a middle-aged man in good health and CMV-seronegative.

The CDR3 is CASSMRGANEKLFF. The CDR3 DNA reads TGTGCCAGTAGTATGCGGGGGGCTAATGAAAAACTGTTTTTT. The chain carries TRBV19 and TRBJ1-4; possible D gene TRBD1, 5 bases. V gave up 3 bases and J gave up 3 bases, with 8 bases separating them. CDR3 length equals 14 residues. From germline, CDR1 is LNHDA and CDR2 SQIVND (reference sequence).